A single TCR beta chain is shown here with its context. The antigen remains undetermined. Other nucleotide sequences from this sample produce the same CDR3. The data belong to a study of PD-1 blockade in classical Hodgkin lymphoma. The wider study: Patients in the cohort were put on intravenous nivolumab, 3 mg/kg every 2 weeks.

Study-level points and caveats: The CD4+ diversity rise by C4D1 was clearest in complete responders.

Clones were sequenced by immunoSEQ multiplex PCR, and TCRdb holds only the in-frame ones, with some missing. Found here are more than 140,000 clones, 78% of them singletons; the top ten hold roughly 9.8%. The patients all showed relapse after autologous stem cell transplantation, while their brentuximab vedotin exposure varied. This CDR3 is built from 12 residues. Looked up from germline, CDR1 is ENHRY and CDR2 is SYGVKD. Trimming took off 0 bases at V and 6 bases at J, with 4 bases between the two ends. Specimen: peripheral blood mononuclear cells (PBMCs), collected before the second cycle of nivolumab. The chain employs TRBV10-3 and TRBJ2-3; D is unresolved. The receptor was derived from a human donor with classical Hodgkin lymphoma. In nucleotides, the CDR3 is TGTGCCATCAGTGAGTCACTGGATACGCAGTATTTT. Translated, it gives CAISESLDTQYF.